These T cell receptor beta chains were read from a single sample in a study of cytotoxic CD8 clonotypes in ibrutinib-treated CLL. This table comes from immunoSEQ multiplex PCR, and its TCRdb copy is limited to in-frame clones, with some not included. The sample comprises about 200,000 clones, 72% of which are singletons, and about an eighth rests with the top ten. Sequencing used PBMCs, obtained after 24 months of ibrutinib treatment. These receptors were taken from a human donor with chronic lymphocytic leukemia. Each CDR3 is given without its conserved first and last residue. The D gene is left open where the match is weak.

v_gene: TRBV15
d_gene: .
j_gene: TRBJ1-2
CDR3aa: ATSRDLLGVVGYT

v_gene: TRBV30
d_gene: .
j_gene: TRBJ1-2
CDR3aa: AWSATGTAGYT

v_gene: TRBV9
d_gene: .
j_gene: TRBJ2-7
CDR3aa: ASSVTDRDFYEQY

v_gene: TRBV21-1
d_gene: .
j_gene: TRBJ2-7
CDR3aa: ASSKGSYEQY

v_gene: TRBV30
d_gene: .
j_gene: TRBJ2-5
CDR3aa: AWSHTGTEETQY

v_gene: TRBV19
d_gene: .
j_gene: TRBJ1-4
CDR3aa: ASSRRTTKLEVGKLF

v_gene: TRBV5-1
d_gene: .
j_gene: TRBJ2-4
CDR3aa: ASSLGGQENIQY

v_gene: TRBV21-1
d_gene: .
j_gene: TRBJ2-1
CDR3aa: ASSARRRGASYNEQF

v_gene: TRBV13
d_gene: TRBD2
j_gene: TRBJ2-7
CDR3aa: ASSLQTSGSYEQY

v_gene: TRBV28
d_gene: .
j_gene: TRBJ2-7
CDR3aa: ASITGSSYEQY

v_gene: TRBV25-1
d_gene: .
j_gene: TRBJ2-2
CDR3aa: ASGRGTGELF

v_gene: TRBV27
d_gene: TRBD1
j_gene: TRBJ1-1
CDR3aa: ASSLLITGGHTEAF

v_gene: TRBV9
d_gene: .
j_gene: TRBJ1-1
CDR3aa: ASSVTRDTEAF

v_gene: TRBV19
d_gene: TRBD2
j_gene: TRBJ2-3
CDR3aa: ASWEGNTDTQY

v_gene: TRBV6-1
d_gene: .
j_gene: TRBJ2-7
CDR3aa: ASSVQDSYEQY

v_gene: TRBV4-1
d_gene: TRBD2
j_gene: TRBJ2-2
CDR3aa: ASSQEGLAGGPGELF

v_gene: TRBV4-1
d_gene: .
j_gene: TRBJ1-2
CDR3aa: ASSQDFLLWRDGYT

v_gene: TRBV9
d_gene: TRBD2
j_gene: TRBJ2-1
CDR3aa: ASSIAGGPNNEQF

v_gene: TRBV7-9
d_gene: TRBD1
j_gene: TRBJ2-7
CDR3aa: ASTYDQGDFYEQY

v_gene: TRBV6-1
d_gene: TRBD1
j_gene: TRBJ1-1
CDR3aa: ASSVDRGNTEAF

v_gene: TRBV7-2
d_gene: .
j_gene: TRBJ2-3
CDR3aa: ASSLIAGADTQY

v_gene: TRBV7-9
d_gene: TRBD1
j_gene: TRBJ1-1
CDR3aa: ASSSGTDTEAF

v_gene: TRBV30
d_gene: .
j_gene: TRBJ2-7
CDR3aa: AWSAGEEEQY

v_gene: TRBV11-3
d_gene: .
j_gene: TRBJ2-1
CDR3aa: ASSPGALYNEQF

v_gene: TRBV11-2
d_gene: .
j_gene: TRBJ2-7
CDR3aa: ASSLVGTLRAYEQY

v_gene: TRBV28
d_gene: TRBD2
j_gene: TRBJ2-3
CDR3aa: ASSLLGGRSTDTQY

v_gene: TRBV5-4
d_gene: TRBD1
j_gene: TRBJ1-2
CDR3aa: ASSRTGRYGYT

v_gene: TRBV18
d_gene: .
j_gene: TRBJ2-5
CDR3aa: ASSRRGSKETQY

v_gene: TRBV7-2
d_gene: .
j_gene: TRBJ2-6
CDR3aa: ASSLARSGANVLT

v_gene: TRBV7-6
d_gene: .
j_gene: TRBJ1-2
CDR3aa: ASSPGGEGYGYT

v_gene: TRBV19
d_gene: .
j_gene: TRBJ2-7
CDR3aa: ASRKLGPPYEQY

v_gene: TRBV7-8
d_gene: .
j_gene: TRBJ1-1
CDR3aa: ASSLAVEAEAF

v_gene: TRBV28
d_gene: TRBD1
j_gene: TRBJ2-3
CDR3aa: ASSWLPGQGADTQY

v_gene: TRBV15
d_gene: TRBD2
j_gene: TRBJ2-1
CDR3aa: ATSRETAGVYNEQF

v_gene: TRBV4-1
d_gene: TRBD1
j_gene: TRBJ1-3
CDR3aa: ASSPGTGGWGNTIY

v_gene: TRBV27
d_gene: .
j_gene: TRBJ1-2
CDR3aa: ASSNFRQNYGYT

v_gene: TRBV4-2
d_gene: .
j_gene: TRBJ1-3
CDR3aa: ASRKAGQAVAADTIY

v_gene: TRBV18
d_gene: TRBD1
j_gene: TRBJ1-1
CDR3aa: ASSLSTGGTEAF

v_gene: TRBV6-7
d_gene: .
j_gene: TRBJ1-1
CDR3aa: ASSYTAYTEAF

v_gene: TRBV10-3
d_gene: TRBD1
j_gene: TRBJ2-7
CDR3aa: AISEGQGAFGQY